This paragraph covers one TCR beta chain sequence. This CDR3 comprises 16 residues. Repertoires were generated with immunoSEQ multiplex PCR, while TCRdb's copy carries only in-frame clones and drops some. The sample consists of around 67,000 clones, 92% of them appearing once. This sample is drawn from a study of T cell changes during pregnancy in multiple sclerosis. V gene TRBV12-2 combines with J gene TRBJ2-1; the table's D call of TRBD2 was not tested on the DNA. TRBV12-2 is tagged as a pseudogene. The sequenced sample was peripheral blood, obtained in the first trimester of pregnancy. This clonotype was obtained from a female donor with multiple sclerosis, enrolled in a pregnancy study. The CDR3 loop reads CASRLRLAGFDNEQFF. The CDR3 DNA is TGTGCAAGTCGCTTGAGACTAGCGGGTTTCGACAATGAGCAGTTCTTC.